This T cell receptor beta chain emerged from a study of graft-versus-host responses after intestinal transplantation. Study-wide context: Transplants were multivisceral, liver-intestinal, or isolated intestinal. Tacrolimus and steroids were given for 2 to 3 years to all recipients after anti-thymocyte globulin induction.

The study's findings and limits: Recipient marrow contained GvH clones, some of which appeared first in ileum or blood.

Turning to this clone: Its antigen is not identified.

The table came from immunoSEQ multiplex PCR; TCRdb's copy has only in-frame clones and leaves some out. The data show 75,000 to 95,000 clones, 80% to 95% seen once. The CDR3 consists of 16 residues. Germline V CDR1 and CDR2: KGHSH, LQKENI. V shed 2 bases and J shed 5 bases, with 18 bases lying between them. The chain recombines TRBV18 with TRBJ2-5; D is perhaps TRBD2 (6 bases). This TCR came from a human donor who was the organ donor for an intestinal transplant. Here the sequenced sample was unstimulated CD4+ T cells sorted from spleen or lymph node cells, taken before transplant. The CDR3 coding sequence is TGTGCCAGCTCACCAGACAGTAGCGGAGGGGTGGAGACCCAGTACTTC. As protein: CASSPDSSGGVETQYF.